The 32 T cell receptor beta chains reported below all come from one sample, sequenced in a study of blood T cells in healthy people across ages. A second PCR, run for roughly 7 to 12 cycles, used a sample-barcoded 5' primer plus a J-beta primer mix. One entry per CDR3 protein results from TCRdb running MiXCR on the 5' RACE reads. The sample lists about 1 million distinct CDR3 sequences, 35% to 55% occurring once. Sequencing input: blood. Source of these receptors: a woman in her fifties or sixties in good health.

A word on this clonotype: Sequence at one end of the junction differs from germline and may be a read error. The chain has TRBV2 and TRBJ2-1, with 7 nucleotides matching TRBD1. The CDR3 spans 15 residues. Germline CDR1 SNHLY, CDR2 FYNNEI. CDR3 loop: CASSEQGVSYNKQFF. Written as DNA, the CDR3 is TGTGCCAGCAGTGAGCAGGGGGTCTCCTACAATAAGCAGTTCTTC. Complete variable domain (other parts from reference TRBV2 and TRBJ2-1): EPEVTQTPSHQVTQMGQEVILRCVPISNHLYFYWYRQILGQKVEFLVSFYNNEISEKSEIFDDQFSVERPDGSNFTLKIRSTKLEDSAMYFCASSEQGVSYNKQFFGPGTRLTVL.

V and J are TRBV6-1 and TRBJ2-5; the D is unclear. The CDR3 covers 14 residues. Germline CDR1 MNHNS, CDR2 SASEGT. Trimming stripped 4 bases from V and 1 base from J, with 10 bases between. The CDR3 sequence is CASSARISQETQYF. The CDR3 bases are TGTGCCAGCAGTGCCAGGATTTCCCAAGAGACCCAGTACTTC.

V is TRBV7-9 and J is TRBJ2-1; D not certain. TRBJ2-7 explains the end of the DNA better; the J call may be wrong. CDR3 size: 12 residues. From germline, CDR1 is SEHNR and CDR2 FQNEAQ (reference sequence). CDR3 amino acids: CASSLHDNEQYF. The CDR3 DNA is TGTGCCAGCAGCTTACATGACAATGAGCAGTACTTC.

The chain has TRBV3-1 and TRBJ2-2, with TRBD2 as a possible D gene (6 bases). Germline CDR1 and CDR2: LGHDT and YNNKEL (reference sequence). The CDR3 extends over 16 amino acids. Trimming shortened V by 1 base and J by 7 bases, and 16 bases separated the two germline ends. The CDR3 coding sequence is TGTGCCAGCAGCCAAGGCCCCGGGAGTATTGGCGGGGAGCTGTTTTTT. It specifies CASSQGPGSIGGELFF.

J is TRBJ2-3 and V is TRBV11-3; 7 positions match TRBD1. Germline CDR1 is SGHNT and CDR2 is YENEEA. V was clipped by 3 bases and J by 2 bases; unmatched bases: 5. CDR3 length: 15 residues. This chain's CDR3 is CASSFSTGPTDTQYF. CDR3 DNA sequence: TGTGCCAGCAGCTTCTCGACAGGGCCCACAGATACGCAGTATTTT. Filled out from reference TRBV11-3 and TRBJ2-3, the complete variable domain reads EAGVVQSPRYKIIEKKQPVAFWCNPISGHNTLYWYLQNLGQGPELLIRYENEEAVDDSQLPKDRFSAERLKGVDSTLKIQPAELGDSAVYLCASSFSTGPTDTQYFGPGTRLTVL.

This clonotype was seen a few times. The CDR3 bases are TGTGCCAGCAGCTTAAGTTGGACTAGCACAGATACGCAGTATTTT. Translation: CASSLSWTSTDTQYF. This chain uses TRBV7-7 with TRBJ2-3, with TRBD2 as a possible D gene (5 bases). This CDR3 comprises 15 residues. Trimming took 2 bases from V and 0 from J, leaving 9 bases between them. CDR1 SSHAT and CDR2 FNYEAQ come from the germline V gene (reference sequence).

The table lists this clonotype with a few counts. The chain is built from TRBV7-9 and TRBJ1-2; 8 positions agree with TRBD1. The CDR3 loop spans 15 amino acids. Germline V gene sequence: CDR1 SEHNR, CDR2 FQNEAQ (reference sequence). The ends lost 5 bases at V and 8 bases at J; junction bases unmatched: 13. CDR3 in amino acids: CASSPQGAIGWGYTF. CDR3 nucleotides: TGTGCCAGCAGCCCTCAGGGGGCTATCGGCTGGGGCTACACCTTC.

This chain links TRBV20-1 with TRBJ2-1; 7 nucleotides line up with TRBD2. The ends lost 4 bases at V and 2 bases at J; junction bases unmatched: 5. This CDR3 is built from 14 residues. The germline V gene encodes CDR1 DFQATT and CDR2 SNEGSKA (reference sequence). This chain's CDR3 is CSAISGGPYNEQFF. Written as DNA, the CDR3 is TGCAGTGCTATCTCGGGAGGACCCTACAATGAGCAGTTCTTC.

This clonotype occurred once. J is TRBJ2-4 and V is TRBV6-1, with TRBD1 matching over 9 bases. The DNA end is a closer match to TRBJ2-7, so the J assignment may be wrong. Germline-derived CDR1 and CDR2 are MNHNS and SASEGT. The CDR3 has 15 residues. CDR3 nucleotide sequence: TGTGCCAGCAAAGGACCCGGGACAGGGTATGACGAGCAGTACTTC. Its translation: CASKGPGTGYDEQYF.

This clonotype was found a few times. The CDR3 here is CSARPAQYNEQFF. As DNA, the CDR3 is TGCAGTGCTAGACCCGCCCAATACAATGAGCAGTTCTTC. This rearrangement joins TRBV20-1 to TRBJ2-1; unclear D gene. The CDR3 runs 13 residues. Per germline, CDR1 DFQATT and CDR2 SNEGSKA (reference sequence). Trimming pared 2 bases from V and 4 bases from J, leaving 9 bases between.

The chain joins TRBV27 to TRBJ1-2; possibly TRBD1 for D (6 bases). V was trimmed by 5 bases and J by 8 bases, leaving 18 bases between them. The CDR3 covers 14 residues. Germline V gene data show CDR1 as MNHEY and CDR2 as SMNVEV (reference sequence). The CDR3 sequence: CASSVSGTLSGYTF. CDR3 nucleotides: TGTGCCAGCAGTGTAAGTGGGACATTGTCCGGCTACACCTTC.

This rearrangement joins TRBV6-1 to TRBJ1-6, with 11 bases matching TRBD1. Losses at the gene ends were 1 base for V and 7 bases for J; bases not matched to a gene: 3. CDR1 and CDR2 (germline): MNHNS, SASEGT. The CDR3 runs 16 residues. The CDR3 sequence: CASSEDGTGGNSPLHF. Written as DNA, the CDR3 is TGTGCCAGCAGTGAAGACGGGACAGGGGGGAATTCACCCCTCCACTTT.

There are a few counts of this clonotype. This chain's CDR3 is CASSSRESGANVLTF. DNA for the CDR3: TGTGCCAGCAGTTCCAGGGAGTCTGGGGCCAACGTCCTGACTTTC. The V call is TRBV27, the J call TRBJ2-6; perhaps D is TRBD1 or TRBD2 (5 bases each). In germline, CDR1 is MNHEY, CDR2 SMNVEV (reference sequence). The CDR3 totals 15 residues. V lost 4 bases and J 1 base, leaving 8 bases between the germline ends.

The genes are TRBV6-2 or TRBV6-3 and TRBJ1-1, with 10 bases aligning to TRBD1. CDR1 and CDR2 (germline): MNHEY, SVGEGT. V shed 6 bases and J 6 bases; nucleotides not matched to a gene: 16. This CDR3 is built from 17 residues. Here the CDR3 reads CASSRTGQGVKGSEAFF. Here the CDR3 DNA reads TGTGCCAGCAGCCGTACTGGACAGGGGGTGAAGGGATCTGAAGCTTTCTTT.

V is TRBV9 and J is TRBJ2-3; D possibly corresponds to TRBD1 (5 bases). The germline V and J ends were trimmed by 0 bases and 5 bases, with 13 bases remaining between them. Germline CDR1 SGDLS, CDR2 YYNGEE. This CDR3 spans 15 amino acids. The CDR3 DNA is TGTGCCAGCAGCGTAGCTGTTGACAGAATAGATACGCAGTATTTT. It encodes CASSVAVDRIDTQYF.

The chain links TRBV10-2 to TRBJ1-6; 7 bases agree with TRBD1. Germline CDR1 reads WSHSY; CDR2 reads SAAADI. The CDR3 covers 17 residues. V lost 6 bases, J lost 1 base, and 9 bases stayed unmatched. CDR3: CASRTGTSYSYNSPLHF. CDR3 coding DNA: TGCGCCAGCAGGACAGGGACCAGCTATTCCTATAATTCACCCCTCCACTTT.

V usage is TRBV20-1 and J usage is TRBJ1-5; D perhaps matches TRBD1 (6 bases). Germline V lookup: CDR1 DFQATT, CDR2 SNEGSKA (reference sequence). The ends were cut back, 5 bases at V and 4 bases at J, with 15 bases in the middle. The CDR3 contains 14 residues. CDR3 sequence reads: CSAGPGEWNQPQHF. The CDR3, as DNA: TGCAGTGCTGGGCCAGGGGAGTGGAATCAGCCCCAGCATTTT.

The genes are TRBV27 and TRBJ2-7; D remains unclear. V shed 1 base and J shed 0 bases, with 10 bases lying between them. The CDR3 is 15 amino acids. The germline V gene has CDR1 MNHEY and CDR2 SMNVEV (reference sequence). The CDR3 is CASSLLVGTSYEQYF. DNA of the CDR3: TGTGCCAGCAGTTTATTGGTCGGTACCTCCTACGAGCAGTACTTC.

V is TRBV7-2 and J is TRBJ2-1; the D gene is possibly TRBD2 (5 bases). Germline V gene sequence: CDR1 SGHTA, CDR2 FQGNSA. The CDR3 spans 14 residues. Deletions cut 1 base from V and 8 bases from J, with 12 bases between. CDR3 loop: CASSLDGGRDEQFF. Written as DNA, the CDR3 is TGTGCCAGCAGCTTAGACGGAGGTAGGGATGAGCAGTTCTTC.

The V and J genes are TRBV24-1 and TRBJ2-1; D is uncertain. Germline V gene data show CDR1 as KGHDR and CDR2 as SFDVKD. CDR3 length: 13 amino acids. V dropped 5 bases and J dropped 0 bases, with 4 bases sitting between them. The CDR3, as DNA: TGTGCCACCAGTGGATACTCCTACAATGAGCAGTTCTTC. It codes for CATSGYSYNEQFF.

The gene calls are TRBV15 and TRBJ2-7; D ambiguous. V dropped 0 bases and J dropped 2 bases, with 17 bases sitting between them. The CDR3 covers 17 residues. The germline CDR1 and CDR2 sequences are LNHNV and YYDKDF (reference sequence). In DNA, the CDR3 is TGTGCCACCAGCAGAGATTTGGGCCAAGTACGGGCCTACGAGCAGTACTTC. This encodes CATSRDLGQVRAYEQYF.

The rearrangement links TRBV7-6 to TRBJ1-5; D is possibly TRBD1 (6 bases). The V gene lost 5 bases and the J gene lost 7 bases, with 18 bases spanning the gap. Germline CDR1 SGHVS, CDR2 FNYEAQ. The CDR3 consists of 15 residues. CDR3 DNA sequence: TGTGCCAGCAGCCCCGGAAACAGGGAAGGACAGCCCCAGCATTTT. Encoded protein: CASSPGNREGQPQHF.

V is TRBV12-3 or TRBV12-4 and J is TRBJ2-5, with D possibly TRBD2 on 6 matching bases. This CDR3 spans 16 amino acids. Between the trimmed V and J ends, which lost 6 bases and 1 base, there was a span of 18 bases. CDR3 DNA sequence: TGTGCCAGCAGCATTACCTCTAGCGCCTGCCAAGAGACCCAGTACTTC. Encoded protein: CASSITSSACQETQYF.

The J gene is TRBJ2-3, the V gene TRBV11-2; tentatively, D is TRBD1 (5 bases). The V and J ends lost 0 bases and 0 bases respectively, with 10 bases between them. The CDR3 length is 16 residues. In germline, CDR1 is SGHAT, CDR2 FQNNGV. CDR3 sequence: CASSLEGRASTDTQYF. Written as DNA, the CDR3 is TGTGCCAGCAGCTTAGAGGGCAGGGCGAGCACAGATACGCAGTATTTT.

The J gene is TRBJ1-4, the V gene TRBV4-1, with TRBD1 as a possible D gene (5 bases). This CDR3 spans 11 amino acids. The V end lost 8 bases, the J end lost 8 bases, and 9 bases lay between the germline ends. The germline V gene encodes CDR1 MGHRA and CDR2 YSYEKL. In DNA form, the CDR3 reads TGCGCCAGCCAGCGGGGCGAAAAACTGTTTTTT. Translated, it gives CASQRGEKLFF.

In its sample, this clonotype was seen a few times. The chain links TRBV20-1 to TRBJ2-7, with D perhaps matching TRBD2 (7 bases). The ends were cut back, 1 base at V and 3 bases at J, with 10 bases in the middle. CDR3 length equals 13 residues. The germline V gene has CDR1 DFQATT and CDR2 SNEGSKA (reference sequence). In DNA, the CDR3 is TGCAGTGCTAGAGTCGGGGGGCTCTACGAGCAGTACTTC. This encodes CSARVGGLYEQYF.

The rearrangement joins TRBV11-2 to TRBJ2-5; TRBD1 matches 10 bases. CDR3 length: 15 amino acids. Germline assignment: CDR1 SGHAT and CDR2 FQNNGV. J gave up 4 bases and V 3 bases, and 5 bases lay outside the gene matches. Here the CDR3 reads CASSFRQGARETQYF. The CDR3 nucleotides are TGTGCCAGCAGCTTCCGACAGGGGGCTCGAGAGACCCAGTACTTC. The whole variable domain, filled in from reference TRBV11-2 and TRBJ2-5, reads EAGVAQSPRYKIIEKRQSVAFWCNPISGHATLYWYQQILGQGPKLLIQFQNNGVVDDSQLPKDRFSAERLKGVDSTLKIQPAKLEDSAVYLCASSFRQGARETQYFGPGTRLLVL.

The table lists this clonotype with a few counts. The chain combines TRBV20-1 with TRBJ1-6; perhaps TRBD1 as D (5 bases). The CDR3 sequence is 14 residues long. Germline loops: CDR1 DFQATT, CDR2 SNEGSKA (reference sequence). V was pared by 6 bases and J by 9 bases, with 18 bases between. DNA for the CDR3: TGCAGTGCCAAGGGCGCCAGGGTGGGTTCACCCCTCCACTTT. It specifies CSAKGARVGSPLHF.

V is TRBV3-1 and J is TRBJ2-7; D possibly corresponds to TRBD2 (6 bases). The CDR3 covers 13 residues. V was cut by 1 base and J by 3 bases, with 7 bases left in between. CDR1 and CDR2 (germline): LGHDT, YNNKEL (reference sequence). The DNA of the CDR3 is TGTGCCAGCAGCCAAGGGACTATCTACGAGCAGTACTTC. Translated, it gives CASSQGTIYEQYF.

The chain uses TRBV14 and TRBJ2-5; D might be TRBD2 (6 bases). V lost 6 bases, J lost 7 bases, and 12 bases lay in between. The CDR3 is made up of 12 amino acids. Per the germline V gene, CDR1 is SGHDN and CDR2 is FVKESK. CDR3 in amino acids: CASSVPRGTQYF. In DNA form, the CDR3 reads TGTGCCAGCAGTGTCCCGCGGGGGACCCAGTACTTC.

The gene calls are TRBV10-3 and TRBJ1-1; tentatively, D is TRBD1 (6 bases). Germline CDR1 reads ENHRY; CDR2 reads SYGVKD. Trimming stripped 6 bases from V and 3 bases from J, with 14 bases between. CDR3 length: 14 residues. The CDR3 is CAIRQSKGDTEAFF. CDR3 sequence (DNA): TGTGCCATCAGACAGTCAAAGGGGGACACTGAAGCTTTCTTT.

The chain joins TRBV2 to TRBJ2-3; TRBD2 agrees at 10 bases. Trimming at V came to 4 bases and at J to 4 bases, leaving 2 bases not matched to a gene. This CDR3 comprises 14 residues. From germline, CDR1 is SNHLY and CDR2 FYNNEI. In nucleotides, the CDR3 is TGTGCCAGCAGTGTCCTAGCGGGAGCAGATACGCAGTATTTT. It codes for CASSVLAGADTQYF.